This T cell receptor (beta chain) derives from a study of T cells after yellow fever vaccination. TCRdb used MiXCR to reprocess the 5' RACE reads, holding one entry per CDR3 protein. In the table there are some 200,000 distinct CDR3 sequences, about 3% of which are singletons. This clonotype was observed at least ten times. The CDR3 is made up of 15 amino acids. The TCR originated in a man aged 18-30 years who received the YFV17D yellow fever vaccine. This material consisted of CD4+ T cells sorted from PBMCs, taken 10 days after the yellow fever booster vaccination. J is TRBJ1-2 and V is TRBV21-1; TRBD1, the D gene given by the table, was not confirmed from the DNA. TRBV21-1 is a documented pseudogene. CDR3 bases: TGTGCCAGCAGCCTCCCGACAGGGGAAGTTTATGGCTACACCTTC. It encodes CASSLPTGEVYGYTF.